This is a list of T cell receptor beta chains from one sample in a study of T-cell memory formation after mild COVID-19. TCRdb passed the 5' RACE reads through MiXCR, listing each CDR3 protein once. Of 280,000 or so distinct CDR3 sequences in the sample, about a sixth were seen once. Material for sequencing was PBMCs or a T cell subset sorted from them (not recorded which). These receptors were taken from a man between 18 and 29 years old who had mild COVID-19 (a few samples of this study predate the infection). Cell type and time point are not known. Both conserved end residues are part of each CDR3. Each record gives: J gene, CDR3 length, D gene, clone size, V gene, CDR3 protein, CDR3 DNA. A D gene is named only where the DNA matches it firmly. A row's size may be missing; if present it is once, few, many or a size class.

TRBJ2-7	13	.	many	TRBV29-1	CSVEQGQAYEQYF	TGCAGCGTTGAACAGGGGCAGGCCTACGAGCAGTACTTC
TRBJ1-1	15	.	.	TRBV18	CASSPGEGQGTEAFF	TGTGCCAGCTCACCAGGCGAAGGGCAGGGCACTGAAGCTTTCTTT
TRBJ2-4	13	.	.	TRBV6-1	CASMQGAKNIQYF	TGTGCCAGCATGCAGGGAGCCAAAAACATTCAGTACTTC
TRBJ2-3	17	TRBD2	.	TRBV7-2	CASSSQFSGGAADTQYF	TGTGCCAGCAGCTCACAATTTAGCGGGGGGGCCGCAGATACGCAGTATTTT
TRBJ2-5	14	TRBD1	.	TRBV5-1	CASHTRGTQETQYF	TGCGCCAGTCATACCAGGGGGACCCAAGAGACCCAGTACTTC
TRBJ2-3	13	TRBD2	.	TRBV29-1	CSVSGGQRDTQYF	TGCAGCGTTAGCGGGGGCCAACGGGATACGCAGTATTTT
TRBJ1-1	13	.	few	TRBV7-3	CASSSRGGTEAFF	TGTGCCAGCAGCTCTAGGGGGGGGACTGAAGCTTTCTTT
TRBJ1-2	16	TRBD1	.	TRBV6-1	CASRLDITGANYGYTF	TGTGCCAGCAGACTGGACATCACAGGGGCTAACTATGGCTACACCTTC
TRBJ2-3	14	TRBD2	many	TRBV6-1	CATHSGGDADTQYF	TGTGCCACTCATAGCGGGGGGGATGCAGATACGCAGTATTTT
TRBJ2-3	14	TRBD1	few	TRBV4-3	CASSQRQGRDTQYF	TGCGCCAGCAGCCAGAGACAGGGCCGGGATACGCAGTATTTT
TRBJ2-3	16	.	.	TRBV5-5	CASSLGASVLTDTQYF	TGTGCCAGCAGCTTGGGAGCTAGCGTACTCACAGATACGCAGTATTTT
TRBJ1-2	15	TRBD1	.	TRBV9	CASSGDRAREYGYTF	TGTGCCAGCAGCGGAGACAGGGCCCGTGAATATGGCTACACCTTC
TRBJ2-1	13	.	.	TRBV24-1	CATSDLGGNEQFF	TGTGCCACCAGTGATTTAGGAGGGAATGAGCAGTTCTTC
TRBJ2-3	17	TRBD1	few	TRBV4-1	CASSLPPNRGFVDTQYF	TGCGCCAGCAGCCTCCCCCCGAACAGGGGGTTTGTAGATACGCAGTATTTT
TRBJ1-2	14	.	few	TRBV9	CASSVATQSYGYTF	TGTGCCAGCAGCGTAGCTACGCAGTCCTATGGCTACACCTTC
TRBJ1-2	11	.	.	TRBV25-1	CASSEYYGYTF	TGTGCCAGCAGTGAATACTATGGCTACACCTTC
TRBJ2-7	17	TRBD2	.	TRBV7-2	CASSISRTSGPGNEQYF	TGTGCCAGCAGCATTTCCCGGACTAGCGGGCCGGGGAACGAGCAGTACTTC
TRBJ1-1	14	.	.	TRBV20-1	CSARDRQGSTEAFF	TGCAGTGCTAGAGATAGGCAGGGAAGCACTGAAGCTTTCTTT